The clone carrying this TCR beta chain was seen a handful of times. No antigen is known for it. The assay was immunoSEQ multiplex PCR, and TCRdb's table has in-frame clones only and misses some. The repertoire has approximately 35,000 clones, 65% to 85% of them found once; the top ten carry around 1.7%. The data originate from a study of Siglec-9 on CD8 T cells in melanoma. General study points: In melanoma tumors, a Siglec-9-marked effector memory CD8+ subset reportedly appeared to accumulate.

The germline CDR1 and CDR2 sequences are ENHRY and SYGVKD. V was clipped by 2 bases and J by 4 bases, with 8 bases between them. The CDR3 contains 13 residues. The chain links TRBV10-3 to TRBJ1-1; no clear D gene. Sequenced material: Siglec-9- CD8+ T cells sorted from blood. This clonotype originated in a human donor in good health. CDR3 sequence reads: CAISETDGTEAFF. The DNA for the CDR3 is TGTGCCATCAGTGAGACCGATGGCACTGAAGCTTTCTTT.